Shown below are 30 T cell receptor beta chains from a single sample sequenced in a study of blood T cell repertoires in COVID-19. TCRdb keeps only in-frame clones here, not all; method: immunoSEQ multiplex PCR. The table lists fewer than 250,000 clones, around four fifths of them singletons. The sequenced sample was peripheral blood. These receptors came from a woman aged 50 to 60 with acute or convalescent COVID-19.

The rearrangement links TRBV10-3 to TRBJ2-1; 7 bases line up with TRBD2. Germline V CDR1 and CDR2: ENHRY, SYGVKD. The CDR3 length is 15 residues. V dropped 3 bases and J dropped 13; count of bases not matched to a gene: 15. CDR3 region: CAISDLNLAGEDQFF. DNA of the CDR3: TGTGCCATCAGTGACCTCAACTTGGCGGGAGAAGATCAGTTCTTC.

J is TRBJ1-5 and V is TRBV27; no clear D. Germline CDR1 and CDR2: MNHEY and SMNVEV (reference sequence). V was cut by 2 bases and J by 3 bases, with 8 bases left in between. This CDR3 is built from 14 residues. CDR3 nucleotides: TGTGCCAGCAGTTTAGCAGGTTCCAATCAGCCCCAGCATTTT. Its translation: CASSLAGSNQPQHF.

V gene TRBV5-6 combines with J gene TRBJ2-7; no firm D call. This CDR3 region has 14 residues. Trimming stripped 4 bases from V and 3 bases from J, with 14 bases between. Germline CDR1 SGHDT, CDR2 YYEEEE. Written as DNA, the CDR3 is TGTGCCAGCAGCCCCGTTATTGGCAACTACGAGCAGTACTTC. This sequence encodes CASSPVIGNYEQYF. The full variable domain, in which reference TRBV5-6 and TRBJ2-7 provide the parts outside the CDR3, is DAGVTQSPTHLIKTRGQQVTLRCSPKSGHDTVSWYQQALGQGPQFIFQYYEEEERQRGNFPDRFSGHQFPNYSSELNVNALLLGDSALYLCASSPVIGNYEQYFGPGTRLTVT.

J is TRBJ1-2 and V is TRBV28, with D maybe TRBD1 (5 bases). The CDR3 covers 15 residues. V lost 3 bases, J lost 6 bases, and 17 bases lay in between. Per the germline V gene, CDR1 is MDHEN and CDR2 is SYDVKM. CDR3 sequence reads: CASSFPRARDNGYTF. CDR3 nucleotides: TGTGCCAGCAGTTTCCCCCGCGCCAGGGATAATGGCTACACCTTC.

This clone has a count of ten or more. V and J are TRBV27 and TRBJ1-5, with 7 bases matching TRBD1. Per germline, CDR1 MNHEY and CDR2 SMNVEV (reference sequence). V gave up 5 bases and J gave up 9 bases; unmatched junction bases: 13. The CDR3 loop spans 15 amino acids. CDR3 in amino acids: CASSAGGAFVRPQHF. The DNA of the CDR3 is TGTGCCAGCAGTGCAGGGGGTGCTTTCGTTCGGCCCCAGCATTTT.

CDR3 region: CASSQAGQLSGNTIYF. Written as DNA, the CDR3 is TGTGCCAGCAGCCAAGCCGGACAGCTCTCTGGAAACACCATATATTTT. The rearrangement uses TRBV14 and TRBJ1-3, with a possible D match to TRBD1 (6 bases). CDR3 length equals 16 residues. The V gene's germline CDR1 is SGHDN and CDR2 FVKESK. The V end lost 1 base, the J end lost 0 bases, and 10 bases lay between the germline ends.

The V gene is TRBV29-1, the J gene TRBJ2-7, with 7 bases matching TRBD1. Per germline, CDR1 SQVTM and CDR2 ANQGSEA. This CDR3 contains 13 residues. V trimming: 6 bases; J trimming: 2 bases; junction bases outside the gene matches: 7. CDR3 nucleotides: TGCAGCGTCCGGACAGGTCTAACCTACGAGCAGTACTTC. Protein sequence: CSVRTGLTYEQYF.

The chain employs TRBV30 and TRBJ1-1; perhaps TRBD1 as D (6 bases). Germline values: CDR1 GTSNPN, CDR2 SVGIG (reference sequence). The CDR3 contains 15 residues. V lost 2 bases and J lost 4, with 17 bases in between. CDR3 nucleotide sequence: TGTGCCTGGAGTTTTGGATCCCAAGGGGGCACTGAAGCTTTCTTT. Protein product: CAWSFGSQGGTEAFF.

The chain joins TRBV6-6 to TRBJ2-1, with a possible D match to TRBD2 (6 bases). The germline gives CDR1 MNHNY, CDR2 SVGAGI (reference sequence). CDR3 length: 14 residues. Trimming took 2 bases from V and 10 from J, leaving 15 bases between them. Written as DNA, the CDR3 is TGTGCCAGCAGTTACAACCGGGGACTGTGGGAGCAGTTCTTC. Encoded protein: CASSYNRGLWEQFF.

This chain uses TRBV30 with TRBJ1-2; the D gene is possibly TRBD1 (6 bases). CDR1 is GTSNPN and CDR2 is SVGIG in the germline V gene (reference sequence). CDR3 size: 12 residues. V lost 3 bases and J lost 7, with 12 bases in between. The CDR3 spells CAWRKTGSGYTF. The CDR3 DNA reads TGTGCCTGGAGGAAGACAGGAAGTGGCTACACCTTC.

This chain uses TRBV19 with TRBJ1-5; TRBD1 matches at 7 bases. This CDR3 has 16 residues. J gave up 4 bases and V 7 bases, and 13 bases lay outside the gene matches. The germline gives CDR1 LNHDA, CDR2 SQIVND (reference sequence). The DNA for the CDR3 is TGTGCCAGTAACCGGGCGCAAGGACAGGCTAATCAGCCCCAGCATTTT. Translated: CASNRAQGQANQPQHF.

V gene TRBV11-2 combines with J gene TRBJ2-3; a possible D gene is TRBD1 (6 bases). This CDR3 is built from 15 residues. Trimming pared 7 bases from V and 0 bases from J, leaving 14 bases between. Germline CDR1 reads SGHAT; CDR2 reads FQNNGV. The CDR3 is CASNPTGTSTDTQYF. CDR3 coding DNA: TGTGCCAGCAACCCGACAGGAACTAGCACAGATACGCAGTATTTT.

V is TRBV3-1 (or the pseudogene TRBV3-2) and J is TRBJ2-1; D gene uncertain. Germline CDR1 is LGHDT and CDR2 is YNNKEL (reference sequence). The CDR3 contains 12 residues. Trimming left V 2 bases short and J 8 bases short, with 7 bases between. CDR3 coding DNA: TGTGCCAGCAGCCAAACGAGTCATGAGCAGTTCTTC. Protein sequence: CASSQTSHEQFF.

In nucleotides, the CDR3 is TGTGCCAGCAGTGAATTGACCAGTCAGGTTGACACTGAAGCTTTCTTT. Translation: CASSELTSQVDTEAFF. The chain carries TRBV2 and TRBJ1-1; D call uncertain. Trimming took off 2 bases at V and 3 bases at J, with 16 bases between the two ends. CDR1 SNHLY and CDR2 FYNNEI come from the germline V gene. This CDR3 spans 16 amino acids. The variable domain in full, completed from reference TRBV2 and TRBJ1-1, reads EPEVTQTPSHQVTQMGQEVILRCVPISNHLYFYWYRQILGQKVEFLVSFYNNEISEKSEIFDDQFSVERPDGSNFTLKIRSTKLEDSAMYFCASSELTSQVDTEAFFGQGTRLTVV.

The chain couples TRBV9 to TRBJ2-1, with a tentative D call TRBD2 (6 bases). V lost 1 base and J 6 bases, leaving 14 bases between the germline ends. Germline-derived CDR1 and CDR2 are SGDLS and YYNGEE. This CDR3 region has 15 residues. In DNA form, the CDR3 reads TGTGCCAGCAGCGTAACGACCGGGAGAGGCAATGAGCAGTTCTTC. It encodes CASSVTTGRGNEQFF.

The rearrangement joins TRBV28 to TRBJ2-1; perhaps TRBD1 as D (5 bases). Deletions cut 7 bases from V and 5 bases from J, with 12 bases between. CDR1 is MDHEN, CDR2 SYDVKM, per germline. The CDR3 covers 13 residues. This CDR3 is CASTWGGNNEQFF. The CDR3 bases are TGTGCCAGCACCTGGGGCGGAAACAATGAGCAGTTCTTC.

This clone appeared a few times. The V call is TRBV24-1, the J call TRBJ2-1; D is ambiguous. CDR3 length: 15 residues. Trimming removed 3 bases from V and 6 bases from J, with 14 bases in between. Germline-derived CDR1 and CDR2 are KGHDR and SFDVKD. For the CDR3, the DNA is TGTGCCACCAGTGATCCCCACTATGAGAGCAATGAGCAGTTCTTC. It codes for CATSDPHYESNEQFF.

V is TRBV20-1 and J is TRBJ2-3; 13 bases fit TRBD2. The J segment lost 1 base and the V segment lost 3 bases, leaving 1 base of the junction unmatched. Germline V gene lookup returns CDR1 DFQATT and CDR2 SNEGSKA (reference sequence). The CDR3 is 15 amino acids. DNA for the CDR3: TGCAGTGCTAGTGGACTAGCGGGGGGCACAGATACGCAGTATTTT. This encodes CSASGLAGGTDTQYF.

This chain connects TRBV20-1 to TRBJ2-7, with 11 bases lining up with TRBD2. This CDR3 is built from 15 residues. Germline CDR1 reads DFQATT; CDR2 reads SNEGSKA (reference sequence). V lost 3 bases, J lost 0 bases, and 4 bases stayed unmatched. This chain's CDR3 is CSASRGTSGSYEQYF. The CDR3 region has the DNA TGCAGTGCTAGTAGGGGGACTAGCGGCTCCTACGAGCAGTACTTC.

V and J are TRBV4-1 and TRBJ2-4; 16 bases map to TRBD2. Germline-derived CDR1 and CDR2 are MGHRA and YSYEKL. The CDR3 consists of 20 residues. Trimming took 0 bases from V and 3 from J; bases not matched to a gene: 8. The CDR3 sequence is CASSQDLGLAGGFVKNIQYF. Written as DNA, the CDR3 is TGCGCCAGCAGCCAAGATTTGGGACTAGCGGGAGGGTTTGTCAAAAACATTCAGTACTTC.

For the CDR3, the DNA is TGTGCCAGCAGTCGCCCGGACAGGGGGAGGGCGCGCAATCAGCCCCAGCATTTT. It translates to CASSRPDRGRARNQPQHF. The rearrangement links TRBV28 to TRBJ1-5, with 10 bases matching TRBD1. J lost 2 bases, V lost 5 bases, and 12 bases had no gene match. Per germline, CDR1 MDHEN and CDR2 SYDVKM. The CDR3 has 18 amino acids.

The CDR3 DNA reads TGTGCCAGTAAGGTGAGGACAGGGACCCTGAGAACTGAAGCTTTCTTT. This sequence encodes CASKVRTGTLRTEAFF. J is TRBJ1-1 and V is TRBV19, with 8 bases aligning to TRBD1. V was clipped by 7 bases and J by 5 bases; unmatched bases: 15. The CDR3 totals 16 residues. The germline V gene has CDR1 LNHDA and CDR2 SQIVND (reference sequence).

The chain is built from TRBV30 and TRBJ2-5; perhaps TRBD2 as D (6 bases). CDR3 length: 14 amino acids. The germline V and J ends were trimmed by 0 bases and 5 bases, with 13 bases remaining between them. Germline values: CDR1 GTSNPN, CDR2 SVGIG (reference sequence). The CDR3 DNA follows: TGTGCCTGGAGTGTAGGAGGGCCGGGGGAGACCCAGTACTTC. Translating it yields CAWSVGGPGETQYF. Supplemented by reference TRBV30 and TRBJ2-5, the full variable domain reads SQTIHQWPATLVQPVGSPLSLECTVEGTSNPNLYWYRQAAGRGLQLLFYSVGIGQISSEVPQNLSASRPQDRQFILSSKKLLLSDSGFYLCAWSVGGPGETQYFGPGTRLLVL.

This chain links TRBV20-1 with TRBJ1-3, with D maybe TRBD1 (5 bases). With 3 bases removed from V and 4 bases from J, the gap between germline ends came to 16 bases. This CDR3 comprises 15 residues. Germline loops: CDR1 DFQATT, CDR2 SNEGSKA (reference sequence). The CDR3 bases are TGCAGTGCTAGTAGCAGGGTGAATACCGGAAACACCATATATTTT. Translating it yields CSASSRVNTGNTIYF.

The chain has TRBV20-1 and TRBJ1-5; D not certain. The V and J ends lost 3 bases and 0 bases respectively, with 12 bases between them. Germline V gene lookup returns CDR1 DFQATT and CDR2 SNEGSKA (reference sequence). The CDR3 runs 15 residues. CDR3 nucleotide sequence: TGCAGTGCTAGTCCGGACGGGAATAGCAATCAGCCCCAGCATTTT. Translating it yields CSASPDGNSNQPQHF.

The CDR3 loop reads CASSPSPEWGPRGNTEAFF. The CDR3 region has the DNA TGTGCCAGCAGTCCATCCCCCGAATGGGGGCCTAGGGGGAACACTGAAGCTTTCTTT. The chain is built from TRBV28 and TRBJ1-1; tentative D call: TRBD1 (6 bases). V was shortened by 5 bases and J by 1 base, with 26 bases between the two germline ends. Germline V gene sequence: CDR1 MDHEN, CDR2 SYDVKM. The CDR3 length is 19 residues.

This sequence joins TRBV27 and TRBJ1-2; maybe TRBD1 (6 bases). Germline-derived CDR1 and CDR2 are MNHEY and SMNVEV (reference sequence). CDR3 size: 13 residues. Deletions cut 4 bases from V and 5 bases from J, with 11 bases between. The CDR3 DNA follows: TGTGCCAGCAGTTATGGACAGACTTATGGCTACACCTTC. It yields the protein CASSYGQTYGYTF.

The chain links TRBV5-5 to TRBJ2-1; TRBD1 aligns across 9 bases. CDR3 size: 19 residues. V was pared by 2 bases and J by 10 bases, with 22 bases of the junction left unmatched. The germline CDR1 and CDR2 sequences are SGHKS and YYEKEE (reference sequence). This chain's CDR3 is CASSFYRGRPGASGEEQFF. The CDR3 DNA is TGTGCCAGCAGCTTCTACAGGGGGCGCCCGGGGGCTAGCGGAGAAGAGCAGTTCTTC.

At least ten counts were recorded for this clone. This rearrangement joins TRBV4-1 to TRBJ2-7; tentative D call: TRBD1 (6 bases). The V gene lost 0 bases and the J gene lost 7 bases, with 13 bases spanning the gap. Germline V gene sequence: CDR1 MGHRA, CDR2 YSYEKL. The CDR3 has 14 residues. The CDR3 loop reads CASSQDFQGWEQYF. The CDR3 bases are TGCGCCAGCAGCCAAGATTTCCAGGGGTGGGAGCAGTACTTC.

This chain uses TRBV7-2 with TRBJ1-6, with D perhaps TRBD1 (5 bases). Per the germline V gene, CDR1 is SGHTA and CDR2 is FQGNSA. CDR3 size: 15 residues. Trimming left V 3 bases short and J 8 bases short, with 14 bases between. For the CDR3, the DNA is TGTGCCAGCAGCTTTAGATCGGGGGACCATTCACCCCTCCACTTT. It is translated as CASSFRSGDHSPLHF. Combining the CDR3 with reference TRBV7-2 and TRBJ1-6 gives the whole variable domain GAGVSQSPSNKVTEKGKDVELRCDPISGHTALYWYRQSLGQGLEFLIYFQGNSAPDKSGLPSDRFSAERTGGSVSTLTIQRTQQEDSAVYLCASSFRSGDHSPLHFGNGTRLTVT.